This entry describes one TCR beta chain. The specificity of this receptor is unknown. The sample holds no much larger clone one base away, and base qualities are not on file. The CDR3 has 13 amino acids, counting the end cysteine and phenylalanine. Only the CDR3 DNA is retained, 39 bases long and in frame from the first base. The junction carries 4 bases between V and J, which are trimmed by 0 bases and 1 base respectively. The germline V gene supplies CDR1 SGHNT and CDR2 YENEEA. In the prospective study, participants were about 18 to 95 years old, resided in fewer than 25 geographic areas of the United States, and were enrolled through a virtual design. In the prospective study, cohorts were assigned on the basis of participant-reported clinical history obtained from a screening survey and a study questionnaire. Recovered participants in ImmuneRACE Cohort 3 were defined as having two consecutive negative NP/OP PCR tests, clearance from a healthcare professional, or resolution of symptoms. In the prospective study, whole blood, serum and a nasopharyngeal or oropharyngeal swab were collected from each participant by mobile phlebotomists. Participants in the prospective study had the option to provide additional blood draws and questionnaires over a 2-month period. Prospective study blood samples were shipped either frozen or at room temperature before DNA extraction.

TCRbeta CDR3 regions were amplified from genomic DNA using the immunoSEQ Assay, a bias-controlled multiplex PCR. Turning to the authors' computational methods: The number of nucleated cells in each sample was estimated from the amplification of reference gene primers within the assay. To quantify the absolute abundance of each unique TCRbeta CDR3 rearrangement, sequence reads were collapsed and filtered. For each sample, productive Simpson clonality was calculated as the square root of Simpson's diversity index over productive rearrangements. TCRdb took over this immuneACCESS table, retaining in-frame rearrangements with V and J assigned. Such tables are incomplete; in checked studies, under half of the missing clones stem from an unresolved V gene, and the remainder is unexplained. V and J calls and clone size are given by that table; D and trimming were obtained from the DNA. The sample table holds fewer than 400,000 clones, of which 75% to 90% were seen once. Of the sample, less than 6.5% is held by the ten largest clones.

This sample was included in a study of blood T cell repertoires in COVID-19 (dated by TCRdb to about 2020). Regarding the study in general: Samples from collaborators originated in the United States, Italy and Spain and spanned both the acute and convalescent phases of COVID-19. Subjects who had been exposed to COVID-19, were actively infected with it, or had recovered from it provided the deeply sampled blood TCRbeta repertoires that made up the dataset. The sample metadata nearly always contained a de-identified subject ID, COVID-19 status, age in years and sex. Where HLA class I and class II types were available, the types were taken from metadata supplied by the sample provider, not from assay-based typing. The prospective study material was composed of cDNA or gDNA derived from T cells, B-cell-depleted T cells, or PBMCs. A freely available public database, intended as a resource for researchers studying the immune response to SARS-CoV-2, is where the repertoires were released. Samples came from the ongoing ImmuneRACE study (first 160 participants) plus 1,254 subjects from 6 global collaborators. Broad study findings and their caveats: The quantity of clinical and demographic metadata differed by source and by participant and was supplied without curation.

Here the chain combines TRBV11-3 and TRBJ2-7; no D gene call is confident. The material sequenced was PBMCs or T cells enriched from blood (not recorded which). This TCR was sampled from a young man who had recovered from COVID-19. The DNA sequence is as follows: TGTGCCAGCAGCTTAGAAGCGTCCTACGAGCAGTACTTC. Its protein reads: CASSLEASYEQYF.